This TCR beta chain was captured in a study of CD8 T cells in Susac syndrome. Reverse transcription of about 0.5 to 1 ug RNA was carried out with random hexamers. Each CDR3 protein gets one entry after TCRdb re-called the immunoSEQ multiplex PCR reads with MiXCR. Seen here are around 180,000 distinct CDR3 sequences, 85% to 95% observed once, and the top ten hold around 0.15%. V lost 4 bases to trimming and J lost 2 bases, with 17 bases between them. The CDR3 is 16 residues long. Germline-derived CDR1 and CDR2 are SNHLY and FYNNEI. Specimen: CD8+ T cells from PBMCs. The gene calls are TRBV2 and TRBJ2-5; possibly TRBD1 for D (6 bases). The sequence was collected from a human donor with multiple sclerosis. CDR3 bases: TGTGCCAGCAGTGGGGACCGGGACATCCCTCAAGAGACCCAGTACTTC. This gives the protein CASSGDRDIPQETQYF. The full variable domain, its missing parts supplied by reference TRBV2 and TRBJ2-5, is EPEVTQTPSHQVTQMGQEVILRCVPISNHLYFYWYRQILGQKVEFLVSFYNNEISEKSEIFDDQFSVERPDGSNFTLKIRSTKLEDSAMYFCASSGDRDIPQETQYFGPGTRLLVL.